What follows are 5 T cell receptor beta chains derived from one specimen sequenced in a study of blood T cell repertoires in COVID-19. Clones were sequenced by immunoSEQ multiplex PCR, and TCRdb holds only the in-frame ones, with some missing. The sample includes roughly 73,000 clones, roughly 89% of them seen just once. Sequenced material: peripheral blood. The origin of the receptors is a man older than 75 with acute or convalescent COVID-19.

The chain is built from TRBV12-5 and TRBJ2-1; D uncertain. The V and J ends lost 5 bases and 0 bases respectively, with 5 bases between them. The germline CDR1 and CDR2 sequences are LGHNT and FRNRAP. The CDR3 has 13 residues. The CDR3 protein is CASGPNSYNEQFF. DNA for the CDR3: TGTGCTAGTGGTCCTAACTCCTACAATGAGCAGTTCTTC.

The genes are TRBV2 and TRBJ2-1, with D possibly TRBD2 on 6 matching bases. The V and J ends lost 3 bases and 6 bases respectively, with 12 bases between them. This CDR3 has 14 amino acids. CDR1 is SNHLY, CDR2 FYNNEI, per germline. This chain's CDR3 is CASSEGLVGNEQFF. DNA of the CDR3: TGTGCCAGCAGTGAGGGACTGGTCGGCAATGAGCAGTTCTTC.

The chain links TRBV3-1 (or the pseudogene TRBV3-2) to TRBJ1-4, with no clear D. The ends were cut back, 4 bases at V and 6 bases at J, with 12 bases in the middle. The CDR3 covers 14 residues. Germline CDR1 and CDR2: LGHDT and YNNKEL (reference sequence). CDR3 protein: CASSRTVGYEKLFF. The CDR3 nucleotides read TGTGCCAGCAGCCGGACTGTGGGGTATGAAAAACTGTTTTTT.

The rearrangement links TRBV12-5 to TRBJ2-7; possible D gene TRBD1, 6 bases. Germline-derived CDR1 and CDR2 are LGHNT and FRNRAP. V lost 1 base, J lost 7 bases, and 14 bases lay in between. The CDR3 spans 14 residues. CDR3: CASGLGTGSGEQYF. The CDR3 nucleotides are TGTGCTAGTGGTTTGGGAACAGGGTCCGGAGAGCAGTACTTC.

The V gene is TRBV28, the J gene TRBJ2-1; 10 bases are shared with TRBD2. After removal of 3 bases from V and 2 bases from J, the junction contained 7 bases not matched to a gene. CDR3 length equals 17 residues. Germline V gene sequence: CDR1 MDHEN, CDR2 SYDVKM. CDR3 in amino acids: CASSFPGLAATYNEQFF. CDR3 DNA sequence: TGTGCCAGCAGTTTCCCTGGACTAGCGGCCACCTACAATGAGCAGTTCTTC.